This TCR beta chain was sequenced for a study of T-cell memory formation after mild COVID-19. Study in general: The study found TCR clusters largely donor specific. The study, taken as a whole, reports: CD4+ contracting clones were found mainly in CM and EM, and CD8+ ones in EMRA. CD4/CD8 balance held among clones contracting day 15 to 85, and later expanders leaned CD4+.

The germline V and J ends were trimmed by 1 base and 0 bases, with 12 bases remaining between them. This CDR3 is 16 amino acids long. Germline V gives CDR1 ENHRY, CDR2 SYGVKD. TCRdb reprocessed the 5' RACE reads via MiXCR and lists one record per CDR3 protein. The sample consists of hundreds of thousands of distinct CDR3 sequences, roughly 13% of them appearing once. As to this clonotype: Its specificity is not known.

Sequenced material: PBMCs or a T cell subset sorted from them (not recorded which). The chain carries TRBV10-3 and TRBJ1-1, with TRBD1 as a possible D gene (5 bases). The receptor was derived from a man younger than 35 who had mild COVID-19 (a few samples of this study predate the infection). Cell type and time point are not known. The CDR3 DNA reads as TGTGCCATCAGTGAGTTTAGCCGGGACGTGAACACTGAAGCTTTCTTT. Its protein is CAISEFSRDVNTEAFF.